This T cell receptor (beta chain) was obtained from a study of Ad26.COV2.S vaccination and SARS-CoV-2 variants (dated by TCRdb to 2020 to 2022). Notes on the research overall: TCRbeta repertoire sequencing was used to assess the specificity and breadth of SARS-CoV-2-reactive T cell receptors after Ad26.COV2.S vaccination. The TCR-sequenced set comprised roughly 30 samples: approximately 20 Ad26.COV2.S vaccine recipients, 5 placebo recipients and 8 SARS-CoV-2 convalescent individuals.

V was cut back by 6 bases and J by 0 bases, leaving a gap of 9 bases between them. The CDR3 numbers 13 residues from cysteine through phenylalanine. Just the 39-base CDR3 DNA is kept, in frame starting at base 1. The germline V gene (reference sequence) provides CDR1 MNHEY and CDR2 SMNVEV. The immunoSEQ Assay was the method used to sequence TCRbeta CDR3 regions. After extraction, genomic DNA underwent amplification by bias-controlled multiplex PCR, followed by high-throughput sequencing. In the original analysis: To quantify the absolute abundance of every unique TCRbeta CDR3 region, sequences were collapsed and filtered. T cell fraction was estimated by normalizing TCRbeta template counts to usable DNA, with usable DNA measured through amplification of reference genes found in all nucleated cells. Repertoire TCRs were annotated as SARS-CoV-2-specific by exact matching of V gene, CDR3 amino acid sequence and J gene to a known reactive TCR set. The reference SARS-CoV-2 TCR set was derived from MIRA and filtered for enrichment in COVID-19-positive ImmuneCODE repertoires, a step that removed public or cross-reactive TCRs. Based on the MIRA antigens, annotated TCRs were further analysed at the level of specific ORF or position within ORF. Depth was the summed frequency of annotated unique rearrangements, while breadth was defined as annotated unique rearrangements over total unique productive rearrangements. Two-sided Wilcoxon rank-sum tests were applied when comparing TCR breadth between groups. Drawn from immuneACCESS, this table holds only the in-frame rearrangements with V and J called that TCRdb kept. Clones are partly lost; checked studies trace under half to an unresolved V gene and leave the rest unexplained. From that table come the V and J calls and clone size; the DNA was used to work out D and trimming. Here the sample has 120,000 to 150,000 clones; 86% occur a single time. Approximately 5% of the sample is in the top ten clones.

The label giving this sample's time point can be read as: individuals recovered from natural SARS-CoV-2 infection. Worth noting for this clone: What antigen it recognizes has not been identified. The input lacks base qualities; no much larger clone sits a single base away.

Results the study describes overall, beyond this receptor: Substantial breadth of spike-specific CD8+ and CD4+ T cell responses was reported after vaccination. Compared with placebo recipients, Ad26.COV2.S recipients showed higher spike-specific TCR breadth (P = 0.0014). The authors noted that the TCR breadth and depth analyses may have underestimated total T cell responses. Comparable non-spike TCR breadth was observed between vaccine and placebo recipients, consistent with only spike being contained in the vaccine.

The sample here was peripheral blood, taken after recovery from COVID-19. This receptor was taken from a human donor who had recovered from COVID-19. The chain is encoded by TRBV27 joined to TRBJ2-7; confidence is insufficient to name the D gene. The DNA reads TGTGCCAGCAGCCGCCCCCCCTCCTACGAGCAGTACTTC. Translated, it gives CASSRPPSYEQYF.